This T cell receptor beta chain was identified in a study of PD-1 blockade in mismatch repair-deficient tumors. Germline assignment: CDR1 SGHAT and CDR2 FQNNGV. The trim removed 5 bases at V and 5 bases at J, leaving 5 bases unmatched. This CDR3 is 15 amino acids long. Profiled with immunoSEQ multiplex PCR; TCRdb holds only in-frame clones, not every one. Of tens of thousands of clones in the sample, over 75% were seen once. Sequenced here: peripheral blood, sampled 12 weeks after starting pembrolizumab. This chain joins TRBV11-2 and TRBJ2-2; 10 nucleotides line up with TRBD1. This sequence was found in an adult with mismatch repair-deficient cancer. CDR3: CASSPRTGGTGELFF. The DNA for the CDR3 is TGTGCCAGCAGCCCGCGGACAGGGGGAACCGGGGAGCTGTTTTTT. Full variable domain (missing parts from reference TRBV11-2 and TRBJ2-2): EAGVAQSPRYKIIEKRQSVAFWCNPISGHATLYWYQQILGQGPKLLIQFQNNGVVDDSQLPKDRFSAERLKGVDSTLKIQPAKLEDSAVYLCASSPRTGGTGELFFGEGSRLTVL.